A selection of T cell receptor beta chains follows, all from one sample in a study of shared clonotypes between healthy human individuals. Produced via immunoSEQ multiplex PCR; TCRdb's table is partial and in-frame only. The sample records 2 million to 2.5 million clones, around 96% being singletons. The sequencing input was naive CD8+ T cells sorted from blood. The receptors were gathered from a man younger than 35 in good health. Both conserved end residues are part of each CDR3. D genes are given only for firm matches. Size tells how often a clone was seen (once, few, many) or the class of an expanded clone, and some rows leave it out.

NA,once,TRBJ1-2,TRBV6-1,CASRAKGPNYGYTF,TGTGCCAGCAGAGCCAAAGGCCCTAACTATGGCTACACCTTC
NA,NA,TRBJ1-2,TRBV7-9,CASSLEGYGYTF,TGTGCCAGCAGCTTAGAGGGGTATGGCTACACCTTC
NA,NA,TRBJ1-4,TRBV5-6,CASSLTSGTLYEKLFF,TGTGCCAGCAGCTTGACGTCCGGGACTCTATATGAAAAACTGTTTTTT
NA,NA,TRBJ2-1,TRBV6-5,CASSYSEAHEQFF,TGTGCCAGCAGTTACTCCGAGGCCCATGAGCAGTTCTTC
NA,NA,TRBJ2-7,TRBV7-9,CASSSGEPAYEQYF,TGTGCCAGCAGCTCCGGAGAGCCGGCCTACGAGCAGTACTTC
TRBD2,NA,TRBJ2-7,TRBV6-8,CASSYLTRPGLAEHEQYF,TGTGCCAGCAGTTACCTAACACGTCCTGGACTAGCCGAGCACGAGCAGTACTTC
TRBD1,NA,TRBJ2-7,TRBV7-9,CASSTRGGHEGTGIEQYF,TGTGCCAGCAGCACGCGAGGGGGTCACGAGGGGACAGGAATTGAGCAGTACTTC
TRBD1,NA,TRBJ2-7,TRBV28,CASNADRVPYEQYF,TGTGCCAGCAACGCGGACAGGGTCCCCTACGAGCAGTACTTC
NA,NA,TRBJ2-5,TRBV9,CASSVWGEETQYF,TGTGCCAGCAGCGTTTGGGGGGAGGAGACCCAGTACTTC
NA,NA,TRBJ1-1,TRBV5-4,CASSPPEGTEAFF,TGTGCCAGCAGCCCTCCGGAGGGCACTGAAGCTTTCTTT
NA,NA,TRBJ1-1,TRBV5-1,CASSLTDMNTEAFF,TGCGCCAGCAGCTTGACAGATATGAACACTGAAGCTTTCTTT
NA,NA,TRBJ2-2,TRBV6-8,CASSYTDTGELFF,TGTGCCAGCAGTTACACCGACACCGGGGAGCTGTTTTTT
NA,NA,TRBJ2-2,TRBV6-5,CASRGWQAETGELFF,TGTGCCAGCAGAGGGTGGCAGGCGGAAACCGGGGAGCTGTTTTTT
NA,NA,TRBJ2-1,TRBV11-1,CASSLVTGSYNEQFF,TGTGCCAGCAGCTTAGTGACAGGCTCCTACAATGAGCAGTTCTTC
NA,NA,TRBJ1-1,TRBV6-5,CASSQYPGTEAFF,TGTGCCAGCAGTCAATATCCAGGGACTGAAGCTTTCTTT
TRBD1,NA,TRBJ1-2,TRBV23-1,CASTRQGQNYGYTF,TGCGCCAGCACCCGACAGGGTCAAAACTATGGCTACACCTTC
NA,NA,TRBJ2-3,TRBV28,CASSYTASTDTQYF,TGTGCCAGCAGTTACACGGCTAGCACAGATACGCAGTATTTT
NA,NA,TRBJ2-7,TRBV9,CASSPFLSGPYEQYF,TGTGCCAGCAGCCCGTTCCTCTCCGGGCCCTACGAGCAGTACTTC
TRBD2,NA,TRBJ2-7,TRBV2,CASSEALLGLAGGNSYEQYF,TGTGCCAGCAGTGAAGCGCTTCTGGGGCTAGCGGGAGGCAACTCCTACGAGCAGTACTTC
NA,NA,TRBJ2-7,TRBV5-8,CASSWGTYEQYF,TGTGCCAGCAGCTGGGGAACCTACGAGCAGTACTTC
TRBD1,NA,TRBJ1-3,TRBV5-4,CASSWGTGSSGNTIYF,TGTGCCAGCAGCTGGGGGACAGGGAGTTCTGGAAACACCATATATTTT
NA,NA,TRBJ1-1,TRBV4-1,CASSQGPLGTEAFF,TGCGCCAGCAGCCAAGGGCCATTAGGCACTGAAGCTTTCTTT
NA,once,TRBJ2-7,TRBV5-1,CASSPTSSYEQYF,TGCGCCAGCAGCCCAACGAGCTCCTACGAGCAGTACTTC
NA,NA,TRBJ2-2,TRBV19,CASSKVPGELFF,TGTGCCAGTAGTAAGGTACCCGGGGAGCTGTTTTTT
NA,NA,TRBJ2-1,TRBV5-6,CASSLGLIPNEQFF,TGTGCCAGCAGCTTGGGCCTAATTCCCAATGAGCAGTTCTTC
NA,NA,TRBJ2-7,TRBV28,CASSRWGIGGIYEQYF,TGTGCCAGCAGCCGATGGGGAATTGGCGGAATCTACGAGCAGTACTTC
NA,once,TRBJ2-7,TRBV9,CASSPSSYEQYF,TGTGCCAGCAGCCCGAGCTCCTACGAGCAGTACTTC
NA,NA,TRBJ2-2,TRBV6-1,CASSEAEYESNTGELFF,TGTGCCAGCAGTGAAGCTGAGTATGAATCAAACACCGGGGAGCTGTTTTTT
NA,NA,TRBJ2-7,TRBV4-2,CASSQETGYYEQYF,TGTGCCAGCAGCCAAGAGACAGGTTACTACGAGCAGTACTTC
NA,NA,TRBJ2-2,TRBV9,CASSVAGGAAGELFF,TGTGCCAGCAGCGTAGCTGGTGGGGCCGCCGGGGAGCTGTTTTTT
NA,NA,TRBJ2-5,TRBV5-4,CASSLNGFHETQYF,TGTGCCAGCAGCTTGAATGGCTTTCATGAGACCCAGTACTTC
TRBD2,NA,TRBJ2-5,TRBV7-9,CASSLGPGGQETQYF,TGTGCCAGCAGCTTAGGGCCGGGAGGACAAGAGACCCAGTACTTC
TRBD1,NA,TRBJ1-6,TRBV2,CASSWTGVYNSPLHF,TGTGCCAGCAGCTGGACAGGAGTCTATAATTCACCCCTCCACTTT
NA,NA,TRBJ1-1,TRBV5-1,CASSYGRGSDTEAFF,TGCGCCAGCAGTTATGGACGGGGGTCGGACACTGAAGCTTTCTTT
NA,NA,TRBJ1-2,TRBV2,CASSESGQLLFYGYTF,TGTGCCAGCAGTGAATCAGGGCAGCTCCTCTTCTATGGCTACACCTTC
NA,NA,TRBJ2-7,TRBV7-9,CASGSSGSYEQYF,TGTGCCAGCGGCAGCTCTGGCTCCTACGAGCAGTACTTC
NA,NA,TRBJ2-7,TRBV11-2,CASSLVGGGGEQYF,TGTGCCAGCAGCTTAGTAGGCGGAGGTGGCGAGCAGTACTTC
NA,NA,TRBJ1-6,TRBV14,CASSQDTAYNSPLHF,TGTGCCAGCAGCCAAGATACAGCCTATAATTCACCCCTCCACTTT
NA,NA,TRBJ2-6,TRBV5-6,CASSSRYSGANVLTF,TGTGCCAGCAGCTCTAGGTACTCTGGGGCCAACGTCCTGACTTTC
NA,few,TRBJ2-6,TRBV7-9,CASSWAGSLSGANVLTF,TGTGCCAGCAGCTGGGCAGGGTCTCTATCTGGGGCCAACGTCCTGACTTTC
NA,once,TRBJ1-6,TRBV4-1,CASSRVTELNEPLHF,TGCGCCAGCAGCCGAGTGACAGAGCTCAACGAACCCCTCCACTTT
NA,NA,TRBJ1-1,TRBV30,CAWSVQKGTEAFF,TGTGCCTGGAGTGTACAAAAGGGAACTGAAGCTTTCTTT
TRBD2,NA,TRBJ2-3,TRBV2,CASSEARSFQLAGPDTQYF,TGTGCCAGCAGTGAAGCACGTAGCTTCCAACTAGCGGGACCAGATACGCAGTATTTT
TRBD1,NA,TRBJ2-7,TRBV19,CASSGTGGTYEQYF,TGTGCCAGCAGCGGGACAGGGGGAACCTACGAGCAGTACTTC
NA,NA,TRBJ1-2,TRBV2,CASSEYTGKEDGYTF,TGTGCCAGCAGTGAATATACAGGGAAAGAGGATGGCTACACCTTC
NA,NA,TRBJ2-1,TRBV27,CASSLEASSYNEQFF,TGTGCCAGCAGTTTAGAGGCTAGCTCCTACAATGAGCAGTTCTTC
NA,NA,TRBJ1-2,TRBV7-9,CASSYTDGYTF,TGTGCCAGCAGTTACACTGATGGCTACACCTTC
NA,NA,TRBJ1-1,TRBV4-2,CASSQERGSEAFF,TGTGCCAGCAGCCAAGAAAGGGGGTCTGAAGCTTTCTTT
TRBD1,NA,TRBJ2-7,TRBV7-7,CASSLGTGEMDEQYF,TGTGCTAGCAGCTTAGGGACAGGGGAGATGGACGAGCAGTACTTC
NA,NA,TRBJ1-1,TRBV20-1,CSARWVAEAFF,TGCAGTGCTAGATGGGTCGCTGAAGCTTTCTTT
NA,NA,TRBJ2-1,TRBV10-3,CAISELGPYNEQFF,TGTGCCATCAGTGAGCTGGGACCATACAATGAGCAGTTCTTC
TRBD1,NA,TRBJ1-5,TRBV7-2,CASSPTGTASYSNQPQHF,TGTGCCAGCAGTCCTACCGGGACAGCCAGTTATAGCAATCAGCCCCAGCATTTT
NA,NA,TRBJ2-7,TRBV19,CASSIDLETRDPHEQYF,TGTGCCAGTAGTATAGATCTTGAGACTCGAGACCCCCACGAGCAGTACTTC
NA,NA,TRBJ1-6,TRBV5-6,CASGSWGLIPLHF,TGTGCCAGCGGCTCGTGGGGACTAATTCCCCTCCACTTT
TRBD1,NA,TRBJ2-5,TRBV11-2,CASSLDGPLGGLQTQYF,TGTGCCAGCAGCTTAGATGGCCCCCTAGGGGGCTTACAGACCCAGTACTTC
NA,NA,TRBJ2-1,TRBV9,CASSVGGKEQFF,TGTGCCAGCAGCGTAGGAGGGAAAGAGCAGTTCTTC
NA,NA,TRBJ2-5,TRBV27,CASSLEGETQYF,TGTGCCAGCAGTTTGGAGGGAGAGACCCAGTACTTC